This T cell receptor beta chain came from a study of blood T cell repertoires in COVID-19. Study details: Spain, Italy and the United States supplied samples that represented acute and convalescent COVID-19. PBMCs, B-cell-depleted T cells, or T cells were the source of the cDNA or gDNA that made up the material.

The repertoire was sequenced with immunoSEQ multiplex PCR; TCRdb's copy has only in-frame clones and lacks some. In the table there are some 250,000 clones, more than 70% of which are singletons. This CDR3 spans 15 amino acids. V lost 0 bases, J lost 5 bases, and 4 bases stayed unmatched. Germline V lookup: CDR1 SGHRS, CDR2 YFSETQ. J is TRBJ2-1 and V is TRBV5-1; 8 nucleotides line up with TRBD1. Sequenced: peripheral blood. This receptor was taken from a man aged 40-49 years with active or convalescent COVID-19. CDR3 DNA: TGCGCCAGCAGCTTGGAACAGGGGGTCCACAATGAGCAGTTCTTC. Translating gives CASSLEQGVHNEQFF.